Given below is one T cell receptor (beta chain) in context. This clone was found a few times. Its antigen has not been determined. Per-nucleotide qualities are absent, and no much larger clonotype sits a single base away. Each donor gave one peripheral blood draw, averaging approximately 120 mL, which was collected into heparinised tubes. Naive, central memory, regulatory and stem cell-like memory CD4+ T cells were sorted on a BD FACSAria II using a panel including CD45RO, CCR7, CD25, CD127, CD95 and CD27. All sorted populations exceeded 95% purity. PBMCs were isolated right away by Lymphoprep density gradient centrifugation and were stained directly, without culture. Samples were stained and sorted in pairs, with one healthy donor and one patient per experiment, so that batch effects were minimized. Ends trimmed: V by 11 bases, J by 5 bases; bases unmatched to a gene: 10. The CDR3 runs 14 amino acids, cysteine and phenylalanine included. Only the CDR3 region is kept as DNA, spanning 42 bases read in frame from base 1. The germline V gene encodes CDR1 SGHTA and CDR2 FQGNSA.

The sample is drawn from a study of beta chain features in type 1 diabetes (dated by TCRdb to the late 2010s). Regarding the complete study: Mean age, gender distribution, total cell number and subset yield did not differ between patients and healthy donors. A total of around 110,000,000 sorted cells were examined across all samples, and RNA yield correlated strongly with the number of cells per subset. The study compared the TCRB repertoires of sorted circulating CD4+ T cell subsets in recently diagnosed type 1 diabetes patients with those in matched healthy donors. Regulatory and stem cell-like memory subsets were obtained from only 8 patients and roughly eight healthy donors, while naive and central memory subsets were obtained from all 30 or so donors. On the study overall, not on this receptor specifically: PCR might favor shorter templates, but patient and control samples were amplified and corrected together, so any skew would affect both groups equally. In all four CD4+ subsets, TCRB CDR3 length was moderately but significantly shorter in type 1 diabetes patients. At VDJ recombination sites, patients with type 1 diabetes made fewer insertions and deleted more nucleotides, a pattern implying thymic rearrangement abnormalities. The naive, central memory and regulatory TCRB repertoires appeared to resemble one another more closely among patients than among healthy donors. Because cDNA was sequenced instead of genomic DNA, highly expressing activated cells could be over-represented, though the groups showed no difference in activation or CD3 levels. Because the HLA sub-analyses included only small numbers of individuals, any influence of HLA type on TCRB rearrangement was left unresolved.

All of the isolated RNA was reverse transcribed with the High Capacity cDNA Reverse Transcription Kit, so expressed TCRB transcripts were sequenced. Deep immunoSEQ sequencing was applied to naive, central memory and regulatory T cell samples, giving an average of roughly 3.5 million total reads per sample. After sorted cells were lysed in RLT buffer, RNA was extracted with DNase-treated RNeasy Micro or Mini kits, with the choice depending on cell number. Each cell subset was processed separately to prevent cross-contamination, with patient and healthy donor samples processed together. The immunoSEQ multiplex PCR was used to amplify TCRB sequences from cDNA, yielding 87-bp fragments that span the CDR3 region. Amplicons were sequenced on the Illumina HiSeq platform. Under the source paper's analysis protocol: PCR bias was corrected computationally using synthetic template baselines, and reads within Hamming distance 2 were collapsed, with unmergeable singletons discarded. Reads were aligned against IMGT so that V, D and J genes, CDR3 length and insertions or deletions at six rearrangement sites could be assigned. Within each subset, clonotype counts were normalized to sorted cell number, and only after that were true diversity and Gini coefficients computed with the tcR R package. The overlap coefficient, calculated on TCRB nucleotide sequences, was used to quantify repertoire sharing. As a proxy for the pre-selection repertoire, out-of-frame TCRB sequences from naive cells were analyzed. As stored in TCRdb, this immuneACCESS dataset retains in-frame rearrangements with V and J assigned. A fraction of the clones does not appear; measured against another copy, unresolved V genes explain less than half of the discrepancy, and the remainder lacks a known reason. That table is the source of V, J and clone size, and D and trimming were worked out from the DNA. This sample is represented by about 640,000 clones; 12% of them were singletons. The top ten clonotypes cover more than 0.09% of the sample.

This receptor was identified in a man aged 30 to 39 with type 1 diabetes. The sequence joins TRBV7-2 to TRBJ2-1, with TRBD2 identical over 9 junction bases. The sample taken for sequencing was naive CD4+ T cells from blood. Read against the paper, the sample's cell subset or site label means: true naive CD4+ T cells. CDR3 region: CAGGAGGTHNEQFF. The nucleotides are TGTGCCGGCGGAGCGGGGGGTACCCACAATGAGCAGTTCTTC.